A single sample gave rise to the 3 T cell receptor beta chains below, sequenced in a study of control samples from healthy donors and cancer patients. Produced via immunoSEQ multiplex PCR; TCRdb's table is partial and in-frame only. The table shows 400,000 to 450,000 clones, with around 90% occurring only once. Sequenced input: PBMCs. The receptors stem from a man aged 35 to 55 with head and neck cancer.

The V call is TRBV6-6, the J call TRBJ2-3, with D possibly being TRBD2 (7 bases). The ends were cut back, 8 bases at V and 6 bases at J, with 18 bases in the middle. This CDR3 comprises 14 residues. Germline V gene sequence: CDR1 MNHNY, CDR2 SVGAGI (reference sequence). CDR3 in DNA: TGTGCCAGCTGCAAGGGGGGGGCCGGGGATACGCAGTATTTT. Protein sequence: CASCKGGAGDTQYF.

This clone was seen only a few times. The gene calls are TRBV28 and TRBJ2-2, with D unclear. With 2 bases removed from V and 1 base from J, the gap between germline ends came to 8 bases. Germline lookup yields CDR1 MDHEN and CDR2 SYDVKM. The CDR3 runs 15 residues. The CDR3 sequence is CASSLGWLNTGELFF. CDR3 bases: TGTGCCAGCAGTTTAGGGTGGCTGAACACCGGGGAGCTGTTTTTT.

This clone was found once. The rearrangement uses TRBV2 and TRBJ1-6, with 7 bases matching TRBD1. V lost 5 bases to trimming and J lost 5 bases; unmatched junction nucleotides: 6. Germline CDR1 reads SNHLY; CDR2 reads FYNNEI. The CDR3 length is 15 residues. The DNA for the CDR3 is TGTGCCAGCAGTCTGCAGGGGGTAGATAATTCACCCCTCCACTTT. This codes for CASSLQGVDNSPLHF.